Presented here are 7 T cell receptor beta chains from one specimen sequenced in a study of human T cells and chemical hapten exposure (dated by TCRdb to the early 2020s). Library generation was performed with RACE. Sequencer: NextSeq 500. Starting from the raw public reads, TCRdb applied fastp trimming at Q25, assembled clones with MiXCR and retained in-frame beta chains. When rows share a CDR3 protein, they turn into one entry using the most common DNA and genes. The sample includes 35,000 or so distinct CDR3 sequences, with 5% to 7% observed a single time. Roughly 9.5% of the sample is held by the ten biggest clonotypes. The time point label on this specimen signifies: patch test 1, 2 weeks after DPC sensitization. The treatment or condition tag for this specimen amounts to: therapeutic diphenylcyclopropenone sensitization with weekly scalp DPC. Unfractionated whole blood was collected in Tempus Blood RNA tubes, and total RNA was extracted from that blood.

The material was whole blood, obtained in connection with sensitization to the hapten diphenylcyclopropenone (DPC). The source is a woman in her 30s with alopecia areata. Some clones in this sample may be carry-over from other donors' samples.

This sequence joins TRBV12-3 or TRBV12-4 and TRBJ1-2; no clear D gene. Trimming stripped 4 bases from V and 2 bases from J, with 14 bases between. The CDR3 has 15 amino acids. CDR3 sequence reads: CASSSLGRRNYGYTF. CDR3 in DNA: TGTGCCAGCAGTTCCCTCGGACGGAGGAACTATGGCTACACCTTC.

J is TRBJ2-7 and V is TRBV20-1; D gene uncertain. CDR1 is DFQATT, CDR2 SNEGSKA, per germline (reference sequence). The V and J ends lost 5 bases and 2 bases respectively, with 19 bases between them. There are 15 residues in the CDR3. The CDR3 spells CSAQETKRRTYEQYF. CDR3 DNA: TGCAGTGCTCAAGAGACAAAGAGGAGAACCTACGAGCAGTACTTC.

This clonotype was observed many times. The chain uses TRBV7-8 and TRBJ1-1; D gene unclear. The CDR3 totals 12 residues. The V and J ends lost 2 bases and 0 bases respectively, with 1 base between them. Germline lookup yields CDR1 SGHVS and CDR2 FQNEAQ. The CDR3, as DNA: TGTGCCAGCAGCTTAATGAACACTGAAGCTTTCTTT. Translation gives CASSLMNTEAFF.

This clonotype was observed many times. The V and J genes are TRBV7-3 and TRBJ2-7; 11 bases are a match to TRBD1. The V gene end was trimmed by 0 bases and the J gene end by 3 bases; junction bases not matched to a gene: 1. Germline assignment: CDR1 SGHTA and CDR2 FQGTGA. This CDR3 region has 15 residues. The CDR3 loop reads CASSLTGQGGYEQYF. The DNA for the CDR3 is TGTGCCAGCAGCTTAACGGGACAGGGGGGCTACGAGCAGTACTTC.

The V gene is TRBV27, the J gene TRBJ2-5; 9 nucleotides align to TRBD1. The ends lost 6 bases at V and 4 bases at J; junction bases unmatched: 3. This CDR3 contains 13 residues. Germline V gene lookup returns CDR1 MNHEY and CDR2 SMNVEV (reference sequence). CDR3 coding DNA: TGTGCCAGCAGGGTGGACAGGGGAGAGACCCAGTACTTC. Amino acid sequence: CASRVDRGETQYF.

This clonotype was recorded many times. V usage is TRBV20-1 and J usage is TRBJ2-4; D is unclear. The length of the CDR3 is 11 residues. The V gene's germline CDR1 is DFQATT and CDR2 SNEGSKA (reference sequence). Trimming stripped 2 bases from V and 7 bases from J, with 6 bases between. CDR3 in amino acids: CSARPGNIQYF. DNA for the CDR3: TGCAGTGCTAGACCAGGCAACATTCAGTACTTC.

This clonotype appeared a few times. The chain joins TRBV11-2 to TRBJ1-5; TRBD1 aligns across 7 bases. The CDR3 loop spans 15 amino acids. Looked up from germline, CDR1 is SGHAT and CDR2 is FQNNGV. J was trimmed by 8 bases and V by 2 bases; bases with no gene match: 9. The CDR3 DNA follows: TGTGCCAGCAGCTTACAACAGGGGACTGGCGAGCCCCAGCATTTT. Translation gives CASSLQQGTGEPQHF.